A selection of T cell receptor beta chains follows, all from one sample in a study of T-cell memory formation after mild COVID-19. TCRdb recomputed calls from the 5' RACE reads with MiXCR, one row per CDR3 protein. Of around 390,000 distinct CDR3 sequences in the sample, about a sixth were seen once. The sample consisted of PBMCs or a T cell subset sorted from them (not recorded which). The origin of the receptors is a man younger than 35 who had mild COVID-19 (a few samples of this study predate the infection). Cell type and time point are not known. Each CDR3 is given without its conserved first and last residue. Part of the rows lack a size; the others show once, few, many or a class for expanded clones.

CDR3 protein,clone size,J gene,V gene
ASSPRTGGNEKLF,-,TRBJ1-4,TRBV18
ASSQYRDGPYEQY,few,TRBJ2-7,TRBV4-3
ASSVEVRGETQY,many,TRBJ2-5,TRBV9
ASSPRDRAWSDTQY,-,TRBJ2-3,TRBV4-1
ASSYLGGLLGNQPQH,few,TRBJ1-5,TRBV7-2
ASRRGETQY,many,TRBJ2-5,TRBV7-2
ASSLEAGGWTDTQY,many,TRBJ2-3,TRBV5-5
ASIPGGPDTQY,many,TRBJ2-3,TRBV2
ASARSKWIERKQY,few,TRBJ2-7,TRBV6-5
ASSPPKGEGNQPQH,-,TRBJ1-5,TRBV18
ASSLWAGSPYEQY,few,TRBJ2-7,TRBV5-4
ASRDRDTEAF,-,TRBJ1-1,TRBV12-3/TRBV12-4
ASEGQAFGYT,few,TRBJ1-2,TRBV5-5
ASSLRTRGQETQY,-,TRBJ2-5,TRBV5-1
ASSHRVLGTAEETQY,few,TRBJ2-5,TRBV4-1
SVSGLVSYEQY,few,TRBJ2-7,TRBV20-1
ASSFFWTHNQPQH,few,TRBJ1-5,TRBV7-2
ATSTGSTDTQY,few,TRBJ2-3,TRBV24-1
ASSLDVWGAANEKLF,-,TRBJ1-4,TRBV7-2
ASSQKGVAGSYNEQF,few,TRBJ2-1,TRBV4-1
ASSLERGNQETQY,few,TRBJ2-5,TRBV5-1
ATSDPSYNEQF,-,TRBJ2-1,TRBV24-1
ASSEEMEAYEQY,few,TRBJ2-7,TRBV2
ATSDFGVNDQPQH,-,TRBJ1-5,TRBV24-1
ASGSGGNEQF,-,TRBJ2-1,TRBV12-5
SARLDWEQF,-,TRBJ2-1,TRBV20-1
ASSAGQANIQY,few,TRBJ2-4,TRBV5-1
ASSQSGGRGTLYEQY,-,TRBJ2-7,TRBV4-1
ASSPLTHSGGPLGTQY,-,TRBJ2-5,TRBV18
AISPGTAGTNEEF,few,TRBJ2-1,TRBV10-3
ASSLDAGQQETQY,-,TRBJ2-5,TRBV11-3
ASSTGTGARNSPLH,few,TRBJ1-6,TRBV19
ATRRGSYSPLH,few,TRBJ1-6,TRBV5-6
ASSSGTASGLYGYT,-,TRBJ1-2,TRBV19
ASIGPAIAKNIQY,few,TRBJ2-4,TRBV4-3
ASSVITPATNEKLF,-,TRBJ1-4,TRBV2
ASSWTGGTYEQY,few,TRBJ2-7,TRBV5-1
AAGAGAFGNEKLF,-,TRBJ1-4,TRBV27
ASSLVEYQETQY,few,TRBJ2-5,TRBV7-2
ASSQEGSTEAF,few,TRBJ1-1,TRBV3-1
AWSPGIRAETQY,-,TRBJ2-5,TRBV30
SARDLAVHNEQF,many,TRBJ2-1,TRBV20-1
ASSYRWLPEQF,few,TRBJ2-1,TRBV6-2/TRBV6-3
ASSLTSGEDIQY,few,TRBJ2-4,TRBV27